These T cell receptor beta chains were read from a single sample in a study of CD8+ T cells in alopecia areata. Assay used: immunoSEQ multiplex PCR; TCRdb lists only in-frame clones, some missing. The table lists about 150,000 clones, roughly 50% of them singletons, with 6.5% to 7.5% in the top ten. Sequenced input: CD4+ T cells sorted from blood. The receptors derive from a human donor with alopecia areata. Both conserved end residues are part of each CDR3. A D gene is named only where the DNA matches it firmly. Not all rows give a size; the values are once, few, many and, for expanded clones, a class.

size,V,D,J,DNA,CDR3
NA,TRBV29-1,NA,TRBJ2-3,TGCAGCGTTGGGATGACAACTAGCACAGATACGCAGTATTTT,CSVGMTTSTDTQYF
few,TRBV18,TRBD1,TRBJ1-1,TGTGCCAGCTCCCTCACGGAGGGGGCTGACACTGAAGCTTTCTTT,CASSLTEGADTEAFF
few,TRBV23-1,NA,TRBJ1-1,TGCGCCAGCAGTCAACAGGGGCCGAACACTGAAGCTTTCTTT,CASSQQGPNTEAFF
NA,TRBV5-1,TRBD1,TRBJ2-1,TGCGCCAGCAGCTTGGGGACAGGGGGCTCATGGAATGAGCAGTTCTTC,CASSLGTGGSWNEQFF
NA,TRBV27,NA,TRBJ1-1,TGTGCCAGCAGTTTAGTCACCGGGACCGGGTTCTTGGAAGCTTTCTTT,CASSLVTGTGFLEAFF
NA,TRBV28,NA,TRBJ2-7,TGTGCCAGCAGTTCGCCGGGTCTGGAGGACTACGAGCAGTACTTC,CASSSPGLEDYEQYF
once,TRBV7-3,TRBD1,TRBJ2-2,TGTGCCAGCAGCCGAACAGGGGGAACCGGGGAGCTGTTTTTT,CASSRTGGTGELFF
NA,TRBV28,TRBD2,TRBJ2-3,TGTGCCAGCAGAAAGGGACTAGCGGGAGCAGATACGCAGTATTTT,CASRKGLAGADTQYF
NA,TRBV29-1,NA,TRBJ2-2,TGCAGCGGACAGGGACTGGTCACCGGGGAGCTGTTTTTT,CSGQGLVTGELFF
few,TRBV29-1,NA,TRBJ1-2,TGCAGCGGGAACGGGGGGCCTAACTATGGCTACACCTTC,CSGNGGPNYGYTF
NA,TRBV15,TRBD2,TRBJ2-1,TGTGCCACCAGCAGAGTCCGAGGACGGGAGGGACTCTACAATGAGCAGTTCTTC,CATSRVRGREGLYNEQFF